The T cell receptor beta chain described here comes from a study of blood T cell repertoires in COVID-19. Participants reported their clinical history, and cohort assignment relied on those reports. This CDR3 has 15 residues. Per germline, CDR1 PRHDT and CDR2 FYEKMQ (reference sequence). V dropped 4 bases and J dropped 4; count of bases not matched to a gene: 10. Sequencing used immunoSEQ multiplex PCR; TCRdb keeps in-frame clones, though not all of them. The sample lists 450,000 to 500,000 clones, 87% occurring once. Sequences were obtained from PBMCs or T cells enriched from blood (not recorded which). This sequence originates from a woman aged 18 to 35 who had recovered from COVID-19. This sequence joins TRBV13 and TRBJ2-7, with 7 bases lining up with TRBD1. The CDR3, as DNA: TGTGCCAGCAGCTGCCTCTGGGACAGAGAATACGAGCAGTACTTC. Translating gives CASSCLWDREYEQYF.